One and the same sample provided the 9 T cell receptor beta chains below, sequenced in a study of cytomegalovirus exposure and HLA in healthy donors. It was with 60 Vbeta and 13 Jbeta primers that the PCR ran. Profiling relied on immunoSEQ multiplex PCR, and the TCRdb table lists in-frame clones only, not all of them. In the table there are about 100,000 clones, roughly 71% of which are singletons. What was sequenced was PBMCs. Receptors were obtained from a middle-aged man in good health and CMV-seropositive.

The chain uses TRBV25-1 and TRBJ1-4; a weak D match, TRBD1 (5 bases). The CDR3 has 13 residues. Trimming took off 6 bases at V and 4 bases at J, with 9 bases between the two ends. The germline gives CDR1 MGHDK, CDR2 SYGVNS. CDR3 in DNA: TGTGCCAGCAGAACGGGGGATAATGAAAAACTGTTTTTT. Translated, it gives CASRTGDNEKLFF.

This clone occurred once. The chain carries TRBV7-3 and TRBJ2-5; D not resolved. The CDR3 is made up of 13 amino acids. The germline gives CDR1 SGHTA, CDR2 FQGTGA. Trimming removed 5 bases from V and 5 bases from J, with 12 bases in between. Here the CDR3 reads CASSTLAEETQYF. As DNA, the CDR3 is TGTGCCAGCAGCACCCTCGCGGAGGAGACCCAGTACTTC.

The rearrangement links TRBV10-3 to TRBJ2-1, with 9 bases matching TRBD1. The CDR3 is made up of 14 amino acids. Per germline, CDR1 ENHRY and CDR2 SYGVKD. After removal of 10 bases from V and 6 bases from J, the junction contained 10 bases not matched to a gene. CDR3 sequence reads: CATNRDRDGNEQFF. The DNA of the CDR3 is TGTGCCACGAACCGGGACAGGGACGGCAATGAGCAGTTCTTC.

The rearrangement uses TRBV9 and TRBJ1-2; TRBD1 matches 7 bases. CDR1 is SGDLS and CDR2 is YYNGEE in the germline V gene. J lost 4 bases, V lost 4 bases, and 10 bases had no gene match. This CDR3 spans 15 amino acids. The CDR3 sequence is CASSPSGQASYGYTF. CDR3 nucleotide sequence: TGTGCCAGCAGCCCCAGTGGACAGGCAAGCTATGGCTACACCTTC.

This chain connects TRBV6-5 to TRBJ1-1; the D gene is possibly TRBD1 (5 bases). This CDR3 spans 12 amino acids. V was clipped by 4 bases and J by 6 bases, with 9 bases between them. Per the germline V gene, CDR1 is MNHEY and CDR2 is SVGAGI. CDR3 sequence: CASSWGGSEAFF. The CDR3 nucleotides are TGTGCCAGCAGTTGGGGGGGGTCTGAAGCTTTCTTT.

The gene calls are TRBV5-4 and TRBJ2-6; weak D call: TRBD2 (6 bases). The V and J ends lost 4 bases and 2 bases respectively, with 13 bases between them. The CDR3 runs 16 residues. CDR1 is SGHNT and CDR2 is YYREEE in the germline V gene (reference sequence). The CDR3 loop is CASSRGVAAGANVLTF. CDR3 nucleotide sequence: TGTGCCAGCAGCCGTGGCGTAGCGGCTGGGGCCAACGTCCTGACTTTC.

The V and J genes are TRBV2 and TRBJ1-2, with 7 positions matching TRBD1. The V and J ends lost 7 bases and 6 bases, in that order; junction bases with no gene match: 8. This CDR3 is built from 13 residues. In germline, CDR1 is SNHLY, CDR2 FYNNEI. CDR3 protein: CASIRDRDDGYTF. The CDR3 bases are TGTGCCAGCATAAGGGACAGAGACGATGGCTACACCTTC.

The rearrangement links TRBV19 to TRBJ1-3; D remains unclear. The CDR3 consists of 14 residues. Looked up from germline, CDR1 is LNHDA and CDR2 is SQIVND (reference sequence). The V and J ends lost 6 bases and 5 bases respectively, with 14 bases between them. Here the CDR3 reads CASRVEHLRNTIYF. The CDR3 DNA is TGTGCCAGTAGAGTTGAGCACTTGAGAAACACCATATATTTT.

The V gene is TRBV11-2, the J gene TRBJ2-7, with 7 nucleotides matching TRBD1. The CDR3 covers 13 residues. The V gene's germline CDR1 is SGHAT and CDR2 FQNNGV. Trimming took 1 base from V and 6 from J; bases not matched to a gene: 3. The CDR3 DNA sequence: TGTGCCAGCAGCTTAGGGACAGGACTCGAGCAGTACTTC. Encoded protein: CASSLGTGLEQYF.